This entry features one T cell receptor (beta chain) sequence. This sample is part of a study of OX40 agonist ivuxolimab in advanced cancers. For the study at large: Subjects had a mean age of roughly 57 years, with a range of 23 to 79; less than 90% were male. Partial responses occurred in Three dose-escalation patients, one with hepatocellular carcinoma and two with cutaneous melanoma.

At baseline, cycle 4 day 1, and cycle 7 day 1, blood was sampled. Repertoires were generated with immunoSEQ multiplex PCR, while TCRdb's copy carries only in-frame clones and drops some. The sample holds tens of thousands of clones, about 84% seen once. V was pared by 2 bases and J by 2 bases, with 13 bases between. The CDR3 is 15 amino acids. Germline assignment: CDR1 MGHDK and CDR2 SYGVNS. The specimen comprised CD4+ or CD8+ T cells sorted from blood, sampled in a trial of the OX40 agonist ivuxolimab. The J gene is TRBJ2-7, the V gene TRBV25-1; possible D gene TRBD1, 6 bases. This clonotype was obtained from an adult with an advanced solid tumor such as melanoma, head and neck, liver or kidney cancer. This chain's CDR3 is CASSETGKGTYEQYF. CDR3 coding DNA: TGTGCCAGCAGTGAAACAGGGAAAGGGACCTACGAGCAGTACTTC.